This T cell receptor (beta chain) is from a study of T cells in narcolepsy. Overall study context: Enrolled donors included narcolepsy type 1 or type 2 patients and healthy controls. Study conclusions and caveats: Healthy controls reportedly lacked the autoreactive clonotypes serially found in patients' blood. HCRT-specific and TRIB2-specific autoreactive clonotypes appeared among same-patient CSF and blood CD4+ clonotypes.

TCRdb's copy holds only in-frame clones and misses some; the assay was immunoSEQ multiplex PCR. Here the sample spans some 30,000 clones, approximately 84% being singletons. Of note for this clone: What it binds is unknown.

This CDR3 is built from 15 residues. Germline V gives CDR1 SNHLY, CDR2 FYNNEI. With 3 bases clipped from V and 3 bases from J, the junction kept 7 bases outside the gene matches. The TCR comes from a human donor with narcolepsy. The rearrangement links TRBV2 to TRBJ1-2, with TRBD1 identical over 7 bases. Material: CD45RA- memory CD4+ T cells from PBMCs. CDR3: CASSDRGLSYYGYTF. The CDR3 coding sequence is TGTGCCAGCAGTGACAGGGGGTTGAGCTACTATGGCTACACCTTC.